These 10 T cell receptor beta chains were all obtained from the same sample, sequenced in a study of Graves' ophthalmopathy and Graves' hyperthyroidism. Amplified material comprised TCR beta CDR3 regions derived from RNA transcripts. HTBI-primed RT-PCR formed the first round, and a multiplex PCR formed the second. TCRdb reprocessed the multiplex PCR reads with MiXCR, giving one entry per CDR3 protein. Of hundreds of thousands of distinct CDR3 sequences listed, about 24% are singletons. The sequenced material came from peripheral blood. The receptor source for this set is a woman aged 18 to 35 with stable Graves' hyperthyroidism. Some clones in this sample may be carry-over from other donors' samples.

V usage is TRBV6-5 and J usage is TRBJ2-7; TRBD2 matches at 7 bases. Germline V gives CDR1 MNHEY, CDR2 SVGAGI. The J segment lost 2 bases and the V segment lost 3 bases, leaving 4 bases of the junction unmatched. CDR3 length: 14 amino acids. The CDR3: CASSYGAGTYEQYF. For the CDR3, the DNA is TGTGCCAGCAGTTATGGAGCGGGAACCTACGAGCAGTACTTC.

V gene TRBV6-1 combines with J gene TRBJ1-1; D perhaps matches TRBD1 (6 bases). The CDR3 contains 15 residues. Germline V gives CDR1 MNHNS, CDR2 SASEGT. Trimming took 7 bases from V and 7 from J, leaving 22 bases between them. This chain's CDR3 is CASTKQGPEHGEAFF. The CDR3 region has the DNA TGTGCCAGCACTAAACAGGGCCCCGAACATGGTGAAGCTTTCTTT.

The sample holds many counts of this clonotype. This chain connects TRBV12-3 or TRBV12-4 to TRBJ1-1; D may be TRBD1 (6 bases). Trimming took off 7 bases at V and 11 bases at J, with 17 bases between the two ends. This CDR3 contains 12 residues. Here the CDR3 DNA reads TGTGCCAGCACCTTCTCGGCAGGGGAGGCTTTCTTT. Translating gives CASTFSAGEAFF.

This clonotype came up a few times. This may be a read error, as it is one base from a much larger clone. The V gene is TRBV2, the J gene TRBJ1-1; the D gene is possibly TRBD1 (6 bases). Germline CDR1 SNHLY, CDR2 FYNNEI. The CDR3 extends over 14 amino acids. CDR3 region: CASRTGTINTEACF. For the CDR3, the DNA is TGTGCCAGCAGGACCGGGACAATCAACACTGAAGCTTGCTTT.

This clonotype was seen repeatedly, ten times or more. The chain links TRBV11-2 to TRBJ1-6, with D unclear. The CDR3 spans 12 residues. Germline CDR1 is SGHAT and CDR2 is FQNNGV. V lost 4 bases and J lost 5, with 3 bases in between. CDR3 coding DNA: TGTGCCAGCAGCTCAGATAATTCACCCCTCCACTTT. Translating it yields CASSSDNSPLHF. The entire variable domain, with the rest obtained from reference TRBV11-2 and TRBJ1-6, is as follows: EAGVAQSPRYKIIEKRQSVAFWCNPISGHATLYWYQQILGQGPKLLIQFQNNGVVDDSQLPKDRFSAERLKGVDSTLKIQPAKLEDSAVYLCASSSDNSPLHFGNGTRLTVT.

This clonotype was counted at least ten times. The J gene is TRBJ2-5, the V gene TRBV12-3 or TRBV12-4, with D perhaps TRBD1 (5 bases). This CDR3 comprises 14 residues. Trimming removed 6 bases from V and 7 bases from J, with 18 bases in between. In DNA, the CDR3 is TGTGCCAGCAGCCCCGCACCAGGGTTCGGGACCCAGTACTTC. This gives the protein CASSPAPGFGTQYF.

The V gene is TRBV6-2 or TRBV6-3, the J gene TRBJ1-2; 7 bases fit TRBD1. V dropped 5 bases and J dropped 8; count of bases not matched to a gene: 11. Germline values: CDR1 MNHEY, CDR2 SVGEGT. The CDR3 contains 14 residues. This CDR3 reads CASSDAGTAGGYTF. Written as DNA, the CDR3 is TGTGCCAGCAGTGACGCCGGGACAGCGGGCGGCTACACCTTC.

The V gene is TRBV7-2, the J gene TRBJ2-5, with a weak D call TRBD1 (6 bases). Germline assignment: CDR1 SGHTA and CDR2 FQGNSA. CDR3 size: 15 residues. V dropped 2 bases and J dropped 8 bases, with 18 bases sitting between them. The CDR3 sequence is CASSLWYRAKGTQYF. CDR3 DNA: TGTGCCAGCAGCTTATGGTACAGGGCCAAGGGCACCCAGTACTTC.

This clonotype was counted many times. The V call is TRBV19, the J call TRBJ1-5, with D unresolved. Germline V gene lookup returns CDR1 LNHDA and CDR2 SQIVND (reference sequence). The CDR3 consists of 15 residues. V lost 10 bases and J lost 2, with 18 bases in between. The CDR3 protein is CATRKGRGGNQPQHF. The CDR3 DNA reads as TGTGCCACCCGAAAGGGTCGGGGAGGCAATCAGCCCCAGCATTTT.

CDR3 protein: CAWGSGSGQYF. In DNA form, the CDR3 reads TGTGCCTGGGGTAGCGGGAGCGGGCAGTACTTC. This chain connects TRBV30 to TRBJ2-7, with 9 bases identical to TRBD2. CDR3 size: 11 residues. V lost 5 bases, J lost 9 bases, and 5 bases stayed unmatched. Germline loops: CDR1 GTSNPN, CDR2 SVGIG (reference sequence). The variable domain in full, with the rest retrieved from reference TRBV30 and TRBJ2-7, is SQTIHQWPATLVQPVGSPLSLECTVEGTSNPNLYWYRQAAGRGLQLLFYSVGIGQISSEVPQNLSASRPQDRQFILSSKKLLLSDSGFYLCAWGSGSGQYFGPGTRLTVT.